The clone carrying this T cell receptor beta chain was seen only a few times. As yet, its antigen is unknown. Patients selected for sequencing had displayed CD8+CD57+ cell expansion by flow cytometry. Every patient was diagnosed with severe acquired aplastic anemia. Patients were therapy-naive when their blood was sampled. This specimen comes from a study of CD8+CD57+ T cells in acquired aplastic anemia. For the study at large: Mean yield of DNA from sorted CD4+ and CD8+ cells was roughly 3.2 ug. The study, taken as a whole, reports: It was found that almost 30 CD8+ CDR3 sequences were shared between patients and controls.

CDR1 and CDR2 from the germline V gene are SQVTM and ANQGSEA. V lost 8 bases, J lost 0 bases, and 8 bases stayed unmatched. The CDR3 extends over 14 amino acids. Genomic DNA constituted the template upon which TCR beta VDJ and CDR3 profiling was performed. A single record per CDR3 protein comes from TCRdb applying MiXCR to the reads. The data show a few hundred thousand distinct CDR3 sequences, with roughly 45% seen just once and 20% held by the top ten. The rearrangement uses TRBV29-1 and TRBJ2-3, with 7 bases lining up with TRBD2. The specimen sequenced was sorted CD4+, CD8+, or CD8+CD57+ T cells (not recorded which) from PBMCs. This clonotype originated in a human donor with aplastic anemia. CDR3 protein: CSWGERDSTDTQYF. The CDR3, as DNA: TGCAGCTGGGGGGAGCGGGATAGCACAGATACGCAGTATTTT.